The clone carrying this T cell receptor (beta chain) has more than one count but fewer than ten. The antigen is undetermined. RNA was extracted and reverse transcribed into cDNA as the sequencing template. TCRdb's copy holds only in-frame clones and misses some; the assay was immunoSEQ multiplex PCR. The sample records about 210,000 clones, 66% being singletons. Losses at the gene ends were 3 bases for V and 3 bases for J; bases not matched to a gene: 7. The CDR3 loop spans 15 amino acids. Germline values: CDR1 GTSNPN, CDR2 SVGIG (reference sequence). This specimen belongs to a study of CD8+ T cells in alopecia areata. Overall study findings and caveats: During tofacitinib treatment, many expanded lesional clones remained in scalp and blood. Treatment with tofacitinib significantly lowered scalp clonality and reduced expanded CD8+ clones among the top 100.

Indicated treatment: oral pan-JAK inhibitor, 5-10 mg twice daily. This sequence was found in a human donor with alopecia areata. Sequenced here: CD4+ T cells sorted from blood, sampled at week 44, from a patient treated with tofacitinib. The chain joins TRBV30 to TRBJ2-1; 8 positions agree with TRBD1. The CDR3 sequence is CAWSPRTGYYNEQFF. DNA of the CDR3: TGTGCCTGGAGCCCACGGACAGGGTACTACAATGAGCAGTTCTTC.